Below are 8 T cell receptor beta chains sequenced from a single sample in a study of early T cells in non-severe SARS-CoV-2 infection. MiXCR, run by TCRdb on the 5' RACE reads, gives a single entry per CDR3 protein. The sample holds 52,000 or so distinct CDR3 sequences; around 6.6% are singletons and the top ten take 5.5% to 7.5%. Specimen: whole blood, collected at baseline. These receptors came from an adult who was a healthcare worker with PCR-confirmed SARS-CoV-2 infection or an uninfected control (not recorded which).

In this sample, this clonotype turned up many times. V gene TRBV20-1 combines with J gene TRBJ2-7; 9 nucleotides align to TRBD2. This CDR3 has 15 residues. V was pared by 0 bases and J by 0 bases, with 3 bases of the junction left unmatched. Germline V gene lookup returns CDR1 DFQATT and CDR2 SNEGSKA (reference sequence). The CDR3 reads CSARDPSGDSYEQYF. CDR3 coding DNA: TGCAGTGCTAGAGATCCTAGCGGGGACTCCTACGAGCAGTACTTC.

Worth noting for this clonotype: One end of the junction is discordant with germline, which a read error may explain. This sequence joins TRBV13 and TRBJ2-4, with D possibly TRBD2 on 6 matching bases. The CDR3 has 16 residues. Germline V CDR1 and CDR2: PRHDT, FYEKMQ (reference sequence). CDR3 amino acids: CVSSFILHGRGNIQYF. CDR3 nucleotide sequence: TGTGTCAGCAGCTTCATACTTCATGGGCGGGGAAACATTCAGTACTTC.

This clonotype has just a few counts. V is TRBV6-5 and J is TRBJ2-2, with no clear D. CDR3 length: 13 residues. The germline V and J ends were trimmed by 7 bases and 7 bases, with 13 bases remaining between them. Germline V gives CDR1 MNHEY, CDR2 SVGAGI. CDR3 loop: CASNKRRDGELFF. CDR3 nucleotide sequence: TGTGCCAGCAATAAGCGCCGTGACGGGGAGCTGTTTTTT.

The table lists this clonotype with a few counts. This chain joins TRBV7-8 and TRBJ1-1, with TRBD1 matching 7 bases. Germline V CDR1 and CDR2: SGHVS, FQNEAQ. CDR3 length: 17 residues. V shed 6 bases and J 3 bases; nucleotides not matched to a gene: 16. CDR3 DNA sequence: TGTGCCAGCAGACCAGGGACAGCAAAAGTGCCCCACACTGAAGCTTTCTTT. Translated, it gives CASRPGTAKVPHTEAFF.

This clonotype showed up many times. CDR3 amino acids: CASSRTGASEGPLHF. CDR3 in DNA: TGTGCCAGCAGTCGGACAGGGGCGTCTGAGGGACCCCTCCACTTT. The V call is TRBV12-3 or TRBV12-4, the J call TRBJ1-6, with 9 bases matching TRBD1. Trimming at V came to 5 bases and at J to 12 bases, leaving 11 bases not matched to a gene. The CDR3 has 15 amino acids.

This clonotype was detected a few times. V usage is TRBV7-2 and J usage is TRBJ2-3; TRBD2 aligns across 12 bases. This CDR3 is built from 17 residues. V dropped 3 bases and J dropped 3; count of bases not matched to a gene: 7. Germline CDR1 and CDR2: SGHTA and FQGNSA. CDR3 residues: CASSLGLAGQPTDTQYF. The CDR3 nucleotides read TGTGCCAGCAGCTTGGGACTAGCGGGCCAACCTACAGATACGCAGTATTTT.

The chain links TRBV5-4 to TRBJ2-3; 12 bases match TRBD2. The V segment lost 4 bases and the J segment 6 bases; nucleotides outside the gene matches: 6. The CDR3 extends over 15 amino acids. Per germline, CDR1 SGHNT and CDR2 YYREEE (reference sequence). CDR3 loop: CASSTRTSGVDTQYF. The DNA of the CDR3 is TGTGCCAGCAGCACCCGGACTAGCGGGGTGGATACGCAGTATTTT. Looking up the rest from reference TRBV5-4 and TRBJ2-3 gives the full variable domain: ETGVTQSPTHLIKTRGQQVTLRCSSQSGHNTVSWYQQALGQGPQFIFQYYREEENGRGNFPPRFSGLQFPNYSSELNVNALELDDSALYLCASSTRTSGVDTQYFGPGTRLTVL.

This clonotype was seen at least ten times. This chain connects TRBV4-2 to TRBJ2-5; the match to TRBD2 covers 7 bases. The J segment lost 5 bases and the V segment lost 2 bases, leaving 5 bases of the junction unmatched. The CDR3 consists of 14 residues. CDR1 is LGHNA and CDR2 is YNFKEQ in the germline V gene. CDR3 nucleotides: TGTGCCAGCAGCCAATCTAGCGGTCAGGAGACCCAGTACTTC. It codes for CASSQSSGQETQYF.